Below, 21 T cell receptor beta chains from the same sample are listed, as sequenced in a study of blood T cell repertoires in COVID-19. The data were produced by immunoSEQ multiplex PCR, yet TCRdb's version contains in-frame clones alone and is incomplete. The table lists roughly 140,000 clones, 80% to 90% of them singletons. Sequencing was carried out using peripheral blood. All receptors derive from a woman aged 55-70 years with active COVID-19.

The chain couples TRBV19 to TRBJ1-5; 9 nucleotides agree with TRBD1. The CDR3 loop spans 15 amino acids. V trimming: 6 bases; J trimming: 6 bases; junction bases outside the gene matches: 9. From germline, CDR1 is LNHDA and CDR2 SQIVND (reference sequence). CDR3 nucleotides: TGTGCCAGTAGCAGCGGACAGGGGTGGGGTCAGCCCCAGCATTTT. Translating gives CASSSGQGWGQPQHF.

This rearrangement joins TRBV6-5 to TRBJ2-4; D is perhaps TRBD1 (6 bases). Germline CDR1 and CDR2: MNHEY and SVGAGI. The CDR3 is 13 amino acids. V was cut by 6 bases and J by 12 bases, with 18 bases left in between. The chain's CDR3 is CASSPGPQGTQYF. CDR3 DNA: TGTGCCAGCAGCCCCGGGCCCCAGGGGACTCAGTACTTC.

This clone was detected only a few times. The chain recombines TRBV28 with TRBJ2-6; a weak D match, TRBD1 (6 bases). The CDR3 spans 15 residues. The V and J ends lost 7 bases and 1 base respectively, with 11 bases between them. In germline, CDR1 is MDHEN, CDR2 SYDVKM. CDR3 amino acids: CASIQGNSGANVLTF. In DNA, the CDR3 is TGTGCCAGCATCCAGGGGAATTCTGGGGCCAACGTCCTGACTTTC. The full variable domain, in which reference TRBV28 and TRBJ2-6 provide the parts outside the CDR3, is DVKVTQSSRYLVKRTGEKVFLECVQDMDHENMFWYRQDPGLGLRLIYFSYDVKMKEKGDIPEGYSVSREKKERFSLILESASTNQTSMYLCASIQGNSGANVLTFGAGSRLTVL.

The chain uses TRBV13 and TRBJ1-4, with 8 bases that match TRBD1. The CDR3 is made up of 14 amino acids. The V gene end was trimmed by 5 bases and the J gene end by 8 bases; junction bases not matched to a gene: 7. The germline V gene has CDR1 PRHDT and CDR2 FYEKMQ (reference sequence). The CDR3 loop is CASSQQGGLEKLFF. CDR3 nucleotides: TGTGCCAGCAGCCAACAGGGGGGGTTAGAAAAACTGTTTTTT. Looking up the rest from reference TRBV13 and TRBJ1-4 gives the full variable domain: AAGVIQSPRHLIKEKRETATLKCYPIPRHDTVYWYQQGPGQDPQFLISFYEKMQSDKGSIPDRFSAQQFSDYHSELNMSSLELGDSALYFCASSQQGGLEKLFFGSGTQLSVL.

V usage is TRBV3-1 (or the pseudogene TRBV3-2) and J usage is TRBJ1-4, with a tentative D call TRBD1 (5 bases). Trimming shortened V by 0 bases and J by 5 bases, and 13 bases separated the two germline ends. Germline CDR1 reads LGHDT; CDR2 reads YNNKEL (reference sequence). The CDR3 has 16 amino acids. The CDR3 DNA sequence: TGTGCCAGCAGCCAAGACAAGGGCAGGGCGAATGAAAAACTGTTTTTT. Amino acid sequence: CASSQDKGRANEKLFF.

This chain uses TRBV29-1 with TRBJ1-2; 7 positions agree with TRBD1. V shed 3 bases and J 0 bases; nucleotides not matched to a gene: 4. From germline, CDR1 is SQVTM and CDR2 ANQGSEA. The CDR3 contains 14 residues. This CDR3 is CSVDGDRSNYGYTF. In nucleotides, the CDR3 is TGCAGCGTTGATGGGGACAGATCTAACTATGGCTACACCTTC. The variable domain in full, completed from reference TRBV29-1 and TRBJ1-2, reads SAVISQKPSRDICQRGTSLTIQCQVDSQVTMMFWYRQQPGQSLTLIATANQGSEATYESGFVIDKFPISRPNLTFSTLTVSNMSPEDSSIYLCSVDGDRSNYGYTFGSGTRLTVV.

This chain joins TRBV11-3 and TRBJ2-7; D possibly corresponds to TRBD2 (5 bases). This CDR3 region has 13 residues. The V end was cut by 2 bases, the J end by 3 bases, with 8 bases between. Germline V gene data show CDR1 as SGHNT and CDR2 as YENEEA. CDR3 in DNA: TGTGCCAGCAGCTTATCGAGCGGCTACGAGCAGTACTTC. Protein sequence: CASSLSSGYEQYF.

This sequence joins TRBV5-1 and TRBJ1-1; 9 nucleotides agree with TRBD1. The V gene end was trimmed by 4 bases and the J gene end by 0 bases; junction bases not matched to a gene: 4. The CDR3 covers 15 residues. Germline V gene lookup returns CDR1 SGHRS and CDR2 YFSETQ. The CDR3 nucleotides read TGCGCCAGCAGCCGCGGGACAGGGTTGAACACTGAAGCTTTCTTT. Protein: CASSRGTGLNTEAFF.

This chain links TRBV7-2 with TRBJ2-1; 11 nucleotides agree with TRBD2. Per the germline V gene, CDR1 is SGHTA and CDR2 is FQGNSA. The CDR3 has 17 amino acids. After removal of 4 bases from V and 1 base from J, the junction contained 6 bases not matched to a gene. For the CDR3, the DNA is TGTGCCAGCAGCTCTCCACTAGCGGGAGCATCCTACAATGAGCAGTTCTTC. Translating gives CASSSPLAGASYNEQFF. The full variable domain, in which reference TRBV7-2 and TRBJ2-1 provide the parts outside the CDR3, is GAGVSQSPSNKVTEKGKDVELRCDPISGHTALYWYRQSLGQGLEFLIYFQGNSAPDKSGLPSDRFSAERTGGSVSTLTIQRTQQEDSAVYLCASSSPLAGASYNEQFFGPGTRLTVL.

V is TRBV20-1 and J is TRBJ2-1; 7 bases map to TRBD2. The CDR3 loop spans 13 amino acids. Germline V gene data show CDR1 as DFQATT and CDR2 as SNEGSKA (reference sequence). The V and J ends lost 3 bases and 9 bases, in that order; junction bases with no gene match: 8. CDR3 residues: CSASQTSHGEQFF. CDR3 nucleotides: TGCAGTGCTAGTCAGACTAGCCACGGTGAGCAGTTCTTC.

This chain uses TRBV10-3 with TRBJ2-3; 8 nucleotides line up with TRBD1. CDR1 ENHRY and CDR2 SYGVKD come from the germline V gene. This CDR3 is built from 15 residues. V was clipped by 5 bases and J by 3 bases; unmatched bases: 7. CDR3 amino acids: CAISNRDRLTDTQYF. In DNA, the CDR3 is TGTGCCATCAGTAACCGGGACAGGTTGACAGATACGCAGTATTTT.

This chain connects TRBV15 to TRBJ2-5; TRBD2 is a possible D gene (5 bases). The germline V and J ends were trimmed by 3 bases and 10 bases, with 15 bases remaining between them. Germline assignment: CDR1 LNHNV and CDR2 YYDKDF (reference sequence). The CDR3 has 13 residues. CDR3 residues: CATSSGDRMDQYF. The CDR3 coding sequence is TGTGCCACCAGCAGCGGGGATCGGATGGACCAGTACTTC.

The CDR3 spells CASSPRGSNSPLHF. Here the CDR3 DNA reads TGTGCCAGCAGCCCCCGGGGGTCTAATTCACCCCTCCACTTT. The gene calls are TRBV7-8 and TRBJ1-6; TRBD1 is a possible D gene (5 bases). Trimming shortened V by 5 bases and J by 6 bases, and 11 bases separated the two germline ends. Germline CDR1 SGHVS, CDR2 FQNEAQ. The CDR3 runs 14 residues.

The chain couples TRBV5-6 to TRBJ2-5; no clear D gene. The V end lost 1 base, the J end lost 3 bases, and 7 bases lay between the germline ends. The CDR3 is 13 amino acids. Germline V CDR1 and CDR2: SGHDT, YYEEEE. The CDR3 bases are TGTGCCAGCAGCTTGCCCCGAGAAGAGACCCAGTACTTC. Its translation: CASSLPREETQYF. The full variable domain, its missing parts supplied by reference TRBV5-6 and TRBJ2-5, is DAGVTQSPTHLIKTRGQQVTLRCSPKSGHDTVSWYQQALGQGPQFIFQYYEEEERQRGNFPDRFSGHQFPNYSSELNVNALLLGDSALYLCASSLPREETQYFGPGTRLLVL.

This rearrangement joins TRBV2 to TRBJ2-1, with TRBD1 identical over 7 bases. J gave up 5 bases and V 3 bases, and 4 bases lay outside the gene matches. The germline V gene has CDR1 SNHLY and CDR2 FYNNEI. The CDR3 length is 14 residues. The CDR3 region is CASSDRGFHNEQFF. CDR3 in DNA: TGTGCCAGCAGTGACAGGGGGTTTCACAATGAGCAGTTCTTC. Filled out from reference TRBV2 and TRBJ2-1, the complete variable domain reads EPEVTQTPSHQVTQMGQEVILRCVPISNHLYFYWYRQILGQKVEFLVSFYNNEISEKSEIFDDQFSVERPDGSNFTLKIRSTKLEDSAMYFCASSDRGFHNEQFFGPGTRLTVL.

The chain is built from TRBV5-6 and TRBJ2-1; 8 bases map to TRBD2. CDR3 length: 17 residues. The J segment lost 3 bases and the V segment lost 4 bases, leaving 12 bases of the junction unmatched. Germline CDR1 is SGHDT and CDR2 is YYEEEE. CDR3 coding DNA: TGTGCCAGCAGCCGGGGGTCTGCGGGAGGCCTCTACAATGAGCAGTTCTTC. This translates into CASSRGSAGGLYNEQFF.

V usage is TRBV10-3 and J usage is TRBJ2-1; TRBD2 agrees at 15 bases. Germline V gene lookup returns CDR1 ENHRY and CDR2 SYGVKD. Losses at the gene ends were 6 bases for V and 6 bases for J; bases not matched to a gene: 9. CDR3 length equals 17 residues. In nucleotides, the CDR3 is TGTGCCATCAGGTACTCGTCGGGACTAGCGGGAGGCAATGAGCAGTTCTTC. Translation gives CAIRYSSGLAGGNEQFF.

The genes are TRBV5-8 and TRBJ1-1; TRBD1 matches at 7 bases. The CDR3 loop spans 15 amino acids. V lost 7 bases to trimming and J lost 3 bases; unmatched junction nucleotides: 12. Germline lookup yields CDR1 SGHTS and CDR2 YDEGEE. The CDR3 bases are TGTGCCAGCCGGACAGGAGCCGCCAGGGACACTGAAGCTTTCTTT. Protein: CASRTGAARDTEAFF.

The chain combines TRBV9 with TRBJ2-2, with D hard to call. From germline, CDR1 is SGDLS and CDR2 YYNGEE. Trimming pared 7 bases from V and 0 bases from J, leaving 10 bases between. The CDR3 is 14 amino acids. The CDR3 here is CASEALSNTGELFF. The CDR3 DNA is TGTGCCAGCGAAGCTCTCTCGAACACCGGGGAGCTGTTTTTT.

This rearrangement joins TRBV19 to TRBJ2-7, with a possible D match to TRBD2 (6 bases). The CDR3 is 14 residues long. Germline values: CDR1 LNHDA, CDR2 SQIVND (reference sequence). Trimming pared 5 bases from V and 0 bases from J, leaving 11 bases between. Here the CDR3 reads CASSPRGLSYEQYF. CDR3 nucleotides: TGTGCCAGTAGTCCGCGGGGCCTCTCCTACGAGCAGTACTTC.

This chain joins TRBV27 and TRBJ2-7; D may be TRBD1 (6 bases). Germline CDR1 reads MNHEY; CDR2 reads SMNVEV (reference sequence). This CDR3 is built from 17 residues. V dropped 2 bases and J dropped 0 bases, with 17 bases sitting between them. CDR3 loop: CASSLVFGDTNSYEQYF. For the CDR3, the DNA is TGTGCCAGCAGTTTAGTTTTCGGGGACACAAACTCCTACGAGCAGTACTTC.